This TCR beta chain came from a study of CD8+ T cells in alopecia areata. General study findings and limits: An increase in clonality over normal scalp was evident in lesional scalp, especially alopecia totalis/universalis.

On this clone itself: What it recognizes is unknown.

Isolated RNA was reverse transcribed into cDNA used as the sequencing template. Here immunoSEQ multiplex PCR was the method, and the copy in TCRdb shows in-frame clones only, minus some. The sample carries about 200,000 clones, about 61% recorded once. V was shortened by 3 bases and J by 9 bases, with 18 bases between the two germline ends. The germline CDR1 and CDR2 sequences are SNHLY and FYNNEI. This CDR3 region has 15 residues. The specimen sequenced was CD8+ T cells sorted from blood. The chain couples TRBV2 to TRBJ2-1; unclear D gene. The TCR sequence derives from a human donor in good health. The CDR3 region is CASSDVGVGHGEQFF. The CDR3 DNA follows: TGTGCCAGCAGTGATGTGGGCGTTGGGCATGGTGAGCAGTTCTTC.